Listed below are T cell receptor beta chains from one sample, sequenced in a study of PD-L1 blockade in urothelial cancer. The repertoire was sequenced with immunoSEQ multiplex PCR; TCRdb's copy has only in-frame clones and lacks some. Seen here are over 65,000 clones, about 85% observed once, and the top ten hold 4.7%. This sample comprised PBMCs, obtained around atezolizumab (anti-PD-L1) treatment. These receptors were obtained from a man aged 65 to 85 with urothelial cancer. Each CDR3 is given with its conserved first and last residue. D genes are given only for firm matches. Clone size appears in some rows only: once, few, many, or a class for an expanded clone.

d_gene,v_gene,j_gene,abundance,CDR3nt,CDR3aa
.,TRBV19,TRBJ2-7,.,TGTGCCAGTAGTATTCTCCCTGACAGGCTCCACGAGCAGTACTTC,CASSILPDRLHEQYF
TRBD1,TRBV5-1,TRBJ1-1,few,TGCGCCAGCAGCTTGGACGGACAGGGGCACACTGAAGCTTTCTTT,CASSLDGQGHTEAFF
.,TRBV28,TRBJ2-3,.,TGTGCCAGCACTACCCCCTTTGGGGCAGCTAGCACAGATACGCAGTATTTT,CASTTPFGAASTDTQYF
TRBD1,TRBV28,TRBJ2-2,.,TGTGCCAGCAGTTCGTCCGGGACAGCTACCGGGGAGCTGTTTTTT,CASSSSGTATGELFF
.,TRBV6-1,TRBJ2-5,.,TGTGCCAGCAGTACCCTCCGAGGGATTGGGGAGACCCAGTACTTC,CASSTLRGIGETQYF
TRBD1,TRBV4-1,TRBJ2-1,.,TGCGCCAGCAGCCAAGATATAGGACAGGGCAATGAGCAGTTCTTC,CASSQDIGQGNEQFF
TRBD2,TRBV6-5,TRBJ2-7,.,TGTGCCAGCAGTGTTAGACTAGCGGGATCCTACGAGCAGTACTTC,CASSVRLAGSYEQYF
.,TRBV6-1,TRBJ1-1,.,TGTGCCAGCAGTGGTGAGCTGAACACTGAAGCTTTCTTT,CASSGELNTEAFF
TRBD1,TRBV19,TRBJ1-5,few,TGTGCCAGTCGAGGACAGGGCAATCAGCCCCAGCATTTT,CASRGQGNQPQHF
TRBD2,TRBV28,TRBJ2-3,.,TGTGCCAGCAGTTTCTTGACTAGCGGTTCAGATACGCAGTATTTT,CASSFLTSGSDTQYF
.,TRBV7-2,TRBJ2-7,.,TGTGCCAGCAGCCCGGAGGACAGATTCTCCTACGAGCAGTACTTC,CASSPEDRFSYEQYF